This T cell receptor beta chain was sequenced in a study of cytomegalovirus exposure and HLA in healthy donors. Trimming pared 6 bases from V and 0 bases from J, leaving 9 bases between. Germline V CDR1 and CDR2: MNHEY, SMNVEV (reference sequence). The CDR3 totals 13 residues. The PCR used 60 Vbeta and 13 Jbeta primers. This table comes from immunoSEQ multiplex PCR, and its TCRdb copy is limited to in-frame clones, with some not included. The sample records some 130,000 clones, 75% to 90% being singletons. The source of this sequence is a man aged 30-40 years in good health and CMV-seronegative. The chain combines TRBV27 with TRBJ2-7; D might be TRBD2 (5 bases). Sequenced: PBMCs. This CDR3 is CASSPGVSYEQYF. The CDR3 DNA reads as TGTGCCAGCAGCCCCGGGGTCTCCTACGAGCAGTACTTC.